A single sample gave rise to the 8 T cell receptor beta chains below, sequenced in a study of PD-1 blockade in classical Hodgkin lymphoma. The data were produced by immunoSEQ multiplex PCR, yet TCRdb's version contains in-frame clones alone and is incomplete. The sample has 50,000 or so clones, around 73% seen once. All patients relapsed after autologous stem cell transplantation, and brentuximab vedotin exposure varied. This material consisted of peripheral blood mononuclear cells (PBMCs), taken before the second cycle of nivolumab. Receptors originate from a human donor with classical Hodgkin lymphoma.

V and J are TRBV28 and TRBJ1-1; D is ambiguous. In germline, CDR1 is MDHEN, CDR2 SYDVKM. The V end lost 3 bases, the J end lost 7 bases, and 6 bases lay between the germline ends. The CDR3 has 11 amino acids. Here the CDR3 reads CASSLRLEAFF. Written as DNA, the CDR3 is TGTGCCAGCAGTTTGAGGCTTGAAGCTTTCTTT. Full variable domain (remainder filled in from reference TRBV28 and TRBJ1-1): DVKVTQSSRYLVKRTGEKVFLECVQDMDHENMFWYRQDPGLGLRLIYFSYDVKMKEKGDIPEGYSVSREKKERFSLILESASTNQTSMYLCASSLRLEAFFGQGTRLTVV.

The chain joins TRBV6-5 to TRBJ1-1; D remains ambiguous. CDR1 and CDR2 from the germline V gene are MNHEY and SVGAGI. The length of the CDR3 is 13 residues. V was cut by 6 bases and J by 2 bases, with 10 bases left in between. The CDR3 spells CASRRTSNTEAFF. CDR3 nucleotide sequence: TGTGCCAGCAGACGGACGAGTAACACTGAAGCTTTCTTT.

This chain uses TRBV25-1 with TRBJ2-2; weak D call: TRBD1 (5 bases). This CDR3 contains 15 residues. The germline V and J ends were trimmed by 2 bases and 2 bases, with 9 bases remaining between them. The germline gives CDR1 MGHDK, CDR2 SYGVNS. CDR3 DNA: TGTGCCAGCAGTGAAGACAGAACAAACACCGGGGAGCTGTTTTTT. Protein sequence: CASSEDRTNTGELFF.

The gene calls are TRBV30 and TRBJ2-7; TRBD2 might be the D (5 bases). The germline V gene has CDR1 GTSNPN and CDR2 SVGIG (reference sequence). The CDR3 has 12 amino acids. V was shortened by 4 bases and J by 3 bases, with 10 bases between the two germline ends. CDR3 in amino acids: CAWTRGSYEQYF. The CDR3 nucleotides are TGTGCCTGGACCCGAGGGAGCTACGAGCAGTACTTC.

The J gene is TRBJ2-5, the V gene TRBV5-1; 7 nucleotides agree with TRBD1. The CDR3 spans 14 residues. Germline lookup yields CDR1 SGHRS and CDR2 YFSETQ. After removal of 4 bases from V and 3 bases from J, the junction contained 6 bases not matched to a gene. CDR3: CASSRLGTEETQYF. The CDR3 nucleotides are TGCGCCAGCAGCCGACTCGGGACAGAAGAGACCCAGTACTTC. Together with reference TRBV5-1 and TRBJ2-5, the CDR3 gives the full variable domain: KAGVTQTPRYLIKTRGQQVTLSCSPISGHRSVSWYQQTPGQGLQFLFEYFSETQRNKGNFPGRFSGRQFSNSRSEMNVSTLELGDSALYLCASSRLGTEETQYFGPGTRLLVL.

The chain joins TRBV30 to TRBJ1-6, with 7 bases matching TRBD1. This CDR3 contains 14 residues. Trimming took 5 bases from V and 1 from J; bases not matched to a gene: 2. Germline V gene lookup returns CDR1 GTSNPN and CDR2 SVGIG (reference sequence). DNA of the CDR3: TGTGCCTGGGGACAGGAATCCTATAATTCACCCCTCCACTTT. It yields the protein CAWGQESYNSPLHF.

V gene TRBV7-2 combines with J gene TRBJ1-2, with 10 bases fitting TRBD1. The CDR3 is 16 amino acids. The germline V gene has CDR1 SGHTA and CDR2 FQGNSA. V shed 5 bases, J shed 3 bases, and the junction held 9 bases outside the gene matches. The CDR3 nucleotides are TGTGCCAGCAGCCCGCGACAGGGGGCGCGAGACTATGGCTACACCTTC. Its protein is CASSPRQGARDYGYTF.

V and J are TRBV7-9 and TRBJ2-2; D tentatively fits TRBD1 or TRBD2 (5 bases each). Germline loops: CDR1 SEHNR, CDR2 FQNEAQ (reference sequence). V was shortened by 9 bases and J by 1 base, with 12 bases between the two germline ends. This CDR3 has 14 amino acids. CDR3 DNA: TGTGCCAGTGAGGGGCAGGGGAACACCGGGGAGCTGTTTTTT. Translated, it gives CASEGQGNTGELFF.